Following are 26 T cell receptor beta chains from one sample sequenced in a study of cytomegalovirus exposure and HLA in healthy donors. Vbeta (60) and Jbeta (13) primers were used in the PCR. Clones were sequenced by immunoSEQ multiplex PCR, and TCRdb holds only the in-frame ones, with some missing. The profile covers around 180,000 clones, with over 75% appearing a single time and less than 0.65% taken by the ten largest. The specimen sequenced was PBMCs. These receptors originate from a woman in her forties or fifties in good health and CMV-seronegative.

This chain's CDR3 is CASSPIGTGGSRYGYTF. For the CDR3, the DNA is TGTGCCAGCAGCCCGATTGGGACAGGGGGCTCTAGGTATGGCTACACCTTC. The rearrangement links TRBV28 to TRBJ1-2; 12 bases fit TRBD1. V was clipped by 6 bases and J by 5 bases; unmatched bases: 13. Germline values: CDR1 MDHEN, CDR2 SYDVKM. CDR3 length: 17 residues.

The V call is TRBV6-6, the J call TRBJ1-1, with D perhaps matching TRBD1 (5 bases). V was trimmed by 6 bases and J by 1 base, leaving 15 bases between them. This CDR3 region has 15 residues. Germline CDR1 MNHNY, CDR2 SVGAGI (reference sequence). The CDR3: CASRRGREGNTEAFF. CDR3 in DNA: TGTGCCAGCAGGAGGGGACGGGAGGGGAACACTGAAGCTTTCTTT.

The chain carries TRBV27 and TRBJ2-5; 8 bases map to TRBD1. CDR3 length: 15 amino acids. The germline gives CDR1 MNHEY, CDR2 SMNVEV (reference sequence). The junction had 11 bases not matched to a gene; V was cut back by 6 bases and J by 5 bases. The CDR3 nucleotides read TGTGCCAGCAGCTACCGTGGGACAGGAGAGGAGACCCAGTACTTC. It is translated as CASSYRGTGEETQYF.

This chain joins TRBV5-1 and TRBJ2-5; the D gene is possibly TRBD1 (6 bases). CDR3 size: 12 residues. The germline V and J ends were trimmed by 4 bases and 5 bases, with 9 bases remaining between them. In germline, CDR1 is SGHRS, CDR2 YFSETQ. The CDR3 reads CASSRQEETQYF. As DNA, the CDR3 is TGCGCCAGCAGCCGACAGGAGGAGACCCAGTACTTC.

This clone was counted a single time. This chain joins TRBV4-1 and TRBJ2-5, with TRBD1 matching 8 bases. CDR1 and CDR2 from the germline V gene are MGHRA and YSYEKL. The CDR3 sequence is 15 residues long. V dropped 4 bases and J dropped 4; count of bases not matched to a gene: 8. CDR3 protein: CASSPTGQERETQYF. CDR3 nucleotides: TGCGCCAGCAGCCCCACGGGACAGGAGCGAGAGACCCAGTACTTC.

The chain employs TRBV25-1 and TRBJ2-3, with no clear D. V gave up 4 bases and J gave up 2 bases, with 4 bases separating them. The length of the CDR3 is 12 residues. The germline gives CDR1 MGHDK, CDR2 SYGVNS. The CDR3 here is CASSANTDTQYF. As DNA, the CDR3 is TGTGCCAGCAGTGCAAACACAGATACGCAGTATTTT.

The DNA for the CDR3 is TGTGCCAGCAGCTTACTCGGGGGGGCCTCAGATACGCAGTATTTT. Its translation: CASSLLGGASDTQYF. V gene TRBV7-3 combines with J gene TRBJ2-3; the match to TRBD2 covers 8 bases. The CDR3 runs to 15 residues. Germline loops: CDR1 SGHTA, CDR2 FQGTGA. Trimming took 2 bases from V and 4 from J; bases not matched to a gene: 5.

The chain links TRBV10-2 to TRBJ2-7; 8 bases map to TRBD1. With 2 bases clipped from V and 3 bases from J, the junction kept 6 bases outside the gene matches. CDR1 WSHSY and CDR2 SAAADI come from the germline V gene. The CDR3 is made up of 15 amino acids. As DNA, the CDR3 is TGCGCCAGCAGTGAGCTAAGGACAGGGATCTACGAGCAGTACTTC. Translation: CASSELRTGIYEQYF.

This sequence joins TRBV7-9 and TRBJ2-7, with 10 positions matching TRBD1. CDR3 size: 15 residues. The germline CDR1 and CDR2 sequences are SEHNR and FQNEAQ (reference sequence). V lost 3 bases, J lost 7 bases, and 9 bases stayed unmatched. The CDR3 reads CASSFYRQGADEQYF. For the CDR3, the DNA is TGTGCCAGCAGCTTTTACAGACAGGGGGCGGATGAGCAGTACTTC. Complete variable domain (other parts from reference TRBV7-9 and TRBJ2-7): DTGVSQNPRHKITKRGQNVTFRCDPISEHNRLYWYRQTLGQGPEFLTYFQNEAQLEKSRLLSDRFSAERPKGSFSTLEIQRTEQGDSAMYLCASSFYRQGADEQYFGPGTRLTVT.

The chain carries TRBV6-6 and TRBJ1-2, with D possibly TRBD1 on 5 matching bases. The ends were cut back, 10 bases at V and 4 bases at J, with 13 bases in the middle. This CDR3 spans 12 amino acids. The V gene's germline CDR1 is MNHNY and CDR2 SVGAGI (reference sequence). CDR3: CAIWGRAYGYTF. In DNA, the CDR3 is TGTGCCATCTGGGGCAGGGCCTATGGCTACACCTTC.

This clone occurred a few times. The chain recombines TRBV9 with TRBJ2-5, with TRBD2 as a possible D gene (5 bases). The J call is doubtful: the DNA matches TRBJ2-7 better. Germline V gene sequence: CDR1 SGDLS, CDR2 YYNGEE. CDR3 length: 14 residues. Here the CDR3 DNA reads TGTGCCAGCAGCGCACACACGGGAAAGTACGAGCAGTACTTC. Its protein is CASSAHTGKYEQYF.

V and J are TRBV19 and TRBJ1-5; a possible D gene is TRBD1 (6 bases). The CDR3 has 14 residues. Trimming shortened V by 8 bases and J by 2 bases, and 13 bases separated the two germline ends. Germline-derived CDR1 and CDR2 are LNHDA and SQIVND (reference sequence). The CDR3, as DNA: TGTGCCAGTTTAGGGGGTCTGGGCAATCAGCCCCAGCATTTT. This codes for CASLGGLGNQPQHF.

The rearrangement joins TRBV27 to TRBJ2-7; 10 nucleotides match TRBD1. CDR3 size: 16 residues. Germline V gives CDR1 MNHEY, CDR2 SMNVEV (reference sequence). V was pared by 3 bases and J by 4 bases, with 9 bases of the junction left unmatched. The CDR3 reads CASSFLGQGGVYEQYF. DNA for the CDR3: TGTGCCAGCAGTTTTTTAGGACAGGGGGGGGTTTACGAGCAGTACTTC.

The chain joins TRBV14 to TRBJ2-7; D is uncertain. The V end lost 1 base, the J end lost 0 bases, and 4 bases lay between the germline ends. The CDR3 is 13 amino acids. CDR1 is SGHDN, CDR2 FVKESK, per germline. Here the CDR3 reads CASSQGGSYEQYF. The CDR3 DNA sequence: TGTGCCAGCAGCCAAGGCGGCTCCTACGAGCAGTACTTC.

The chain joins TRBV28 to TRBJ2-2; 8 nucleotides line up with TRBD1. CDR3 size: 16 residues. Germline V lookup: CDR1 MDHEN, CDR2 SYDVKM. After removal of 7 bases from V and 0 bases from J, the junction contained 7 bases not matched to a gene. CDR3 residues: CASNKGQGPNTGELFF. CDR3 bases: TGTGCCAGCAACAAAGGACAGGGTCCGAACACCGGGGAGCTGTTTTTT. The whole variable domain, filled in from reference TRBV28 and TRBJ2-2, reads DVKVTQSSRYLVKRTGEKVFLECVQDMDHENMFWYRQDPGLGLRLIYFSYDVKMKEKGDIPEGYSVSREKKERFSLILESASTNQTSMYLCASNKGQGPNTGELFFGEGSRLTVL.

The V call is TRBV29-1, the J call TRBJ2-7; TRBD1 aligns across 7 bases. The CDR3 sequence is 13 residues long. Germline values: CDR1 SQVTM, CDR2 ANQGSEA. The V and J ends lost 4 bases and 3 bases, in that order; junction bases with no gene match: 6. The CDR3 sequence: CSVASAGGYEQYF. The CDR3 DNA reads TGCAGCGTTGCGTCTGCAGGGGGCTACGAGCAGTACTTC.

This chain's CDR3 is CASSLGGGSEKLFF. In nucleotides, the CDR3 is TGTGCCAGCAGTTTAGGCGGGGGGAGTGAAAAACTGTTTTTT. The rearrangement uses TRBV27 and TRBJ1-4, with D possibly TRBD1 on 5 matching bases. V was pared by 2 bases and J by 7 bases, with 11 bases between. Germline V gene sequence: CDR1 MNHEY, CDR2 SMNVEV (reference sequence). CDR3 length equals 14 residues.

The chain employs TRBV7-9 and TRBJ2-1; TRBD2 matches 10 bases. V lost 3 bases, J lost 9 bases, and 11 bases stayed unmatched. The V gene's germline CDR1 is SEHNR and CDR2 FQNEAQ (reference sequence). CDR3 length: 16 amino acids. The CDR3 bases are TGTGCCAGCAGCTTTGGGACTAGCGACTGGCATATTGAGCAGTTCTTC. It codes for CASSFGTSDWHIEQFF.

This clone appeared once. The rearrangement links TRBV7-9 to TRBJ1-1, with 7 bases aligning to TRBD1. Per germline, CDR1 SEHNR and CDR2 FQNEAQ (reference sequence). Unmatched junction bases numbered 7, after V lost 5 bases and J lost 4 bases. The CDR3 runs 14 residues. The CDR3 region has the DNA TGTGCCAGCAGCCCCCAGGGGGTTAGCACTGAAGCTTTCTTT. Its translation: CASSPQGVSTEAFF. The variable domain in full, completed from reference TRBV7-9 and TRBJ1-1, reads DTGVSQNPRHKITKRGQNVTFRCDPISEHNRLYWYRQTLGQGPEFLTYFQNEAQLEKSRLLSDRFSAERPKGSFSTLEIQRTEQGDSAMYLCASSPQGVSTEAFFGQGTRLTVV.

This sequence joins TRBV5-8 and TRBJ2-1, with D unresolved. Trimming took 2 bases from V and 0 from J, leaving 9 bases between them. Germline V gives CDR1 SGHTS, CDR2 YDEGEE. The CDR3 consists of 15 residues. The CDR3 is CASSLVRSSYNEQFF. DNA of the CDR3: TGTGCCAGCAGCTTAGTACGGAGCTCCTACAATGAGCAGTTCTTC.

V gene TRBV15 combines with J gene TRBJ1-1, with TRBD1 matching 9 bases. The germline gives CDR1 LNHNV, CDR2 YYDKDF (reference sequence). Trimming removed 4 bases from V and 10 bases from J; junction bases left unmatched: 4. The CDR3 has 12 amino acids. CDR3 in DNA: TGTGCCACCAGCATTGACAGGGGGACAGCTTTCTTT. Amino acid sequence: CATSIDRGTAFF.

This rearrangement joins TRBV9 to TRBJ2-7; 8 nucleotides align to TRBD1. The trim removed 4 bases at V and 0 bases at J, leaving 6 bases unmatched. The CDR3 has 15 amino acids. Looked up from germline, CDR1 is SGDLS and CDR2 is YYNGEE. The CDR3 nucleotides read TGTGCCAGCAGCATGGGACAGGCGAGCTCCTACGAGCAGTACTTC. Its translation: CASSMGQASSYEQYF.

This sequence joins TRBV28 and TRBJ1-2; D is uncertain. Looked up from germline, CDR1 is MDHEN and CDR2 is SYDVKM. There are 13 residues in the CDR3. The germline V and J ends were trimmed by 2 bases and 7 bases, with 11 bases remaining between them. CDR3 protein: CASSLQQRSGYTF. The CDR3, as DNA: TGTGCCAGCAGTTTACAGCAAAGGAGTGGCTACACCTTC.

The rearrangement uses TRBV27 and TRBJ2-1; TRBD2 aligns across 10 bases. Germline V gene sequence: CDR1 MNHEY, CDR2 SMNVEV (reference sequence). V shed 7 bases and J 4 bases; nucleotides not matched to a gene: 4. CDR3 length: 14 amino acids. The CDR3 DNA sequence: TGTGCCAGCAAGGAACTAGCGGGATACAATGAGCAGTTCTTC. Protein product: CASKELAGYNEQFF.

This clone has more than one count but fewer than ten. The chain couples TRBV7-9 to TRBJ1-1; D gene uncertain. The length of the CDR3 is 14 residues. Trimming pared 1 base from V and 0 bases from J, leaving 6 bases between. Germline V gene sequence: CDR1 SEHNR, CDR2 FQNEAQ (reference sequence). As DNA, the CDR3 is TGTGCCAGCAGCTTAGGAGGTATGAACACTGAAGCTTTCTTT. Translating it yields CASSLGGMNTEAFF.

The genes are TRBV28 and TRBJ2-5; 12 bases align to TRBD1. This CDR3 is built from 15 residues. Trimming removed 6 bases from V and 5 bases from J; junction bases left unmatched: 7. Germline values: CDR1 MDHEN, CDR2 SYDVKM. The CDR3 region has the DNA TGTGCCAGCAGATCCGGGACAGGGGGCGCGGAGACCCAGTACTTC. The encoded protein is CASRSGTGGAETQYF. Complete variable domain (other parts from reference TRBV28 and TRBJ2-5): DVKVTQSSRYLVKRTGEKVFLECVQDMDHENMFWYRQDPGLGLRLIYFSYDVKMKEKGDIPEGYSVSREKKERFSLILESASTNQTSMYLCASRSGTGGAETQYFGPGTRLLVL.